In this sample, the clone carrying this TCR beta chain turned up a few times. The data derive from a study of human T cells and chemical hapten exposure. Looked up from germline, CDR1 is SEHNR and CDR2 is FQNEAQ (reference sequence). V lost 3 bases to trimming and J lost 2 bases, with 13 bases between them. The CDR3 runs to 15 residues. TCRdb used MiXCR to reprocess the RACE reads, holding one entry per CDR3 protein. The table includes some 96,000 distinct CDR3 sequences, about a tenth detected once. Described time point: patch test 2, 6 weeks after DPC sensitization. Treatment: therapeutic diphenylcyclopropenone sensitization with weekly scalp DPC.

The rearrangement links TRBV7-9 to TRBJ1-1, with D possibly being TRBD1 (6 bases). The sequence was obtained from a woman in her thirties or forties with alopecia areata. Some clones in this sample may be carry-over from other donors' samples. The sequencing here drew on whole blood, taken in connection with sensitization to the hapten diphenylcyclopropenone (DPC). CDR3 region: CASSLPLGGNTEAFF. The CDR3 bases are TGTGCCAGCAGCTTGCCCTTAGGGGGAAACACTGAAGCTTTCTTT.